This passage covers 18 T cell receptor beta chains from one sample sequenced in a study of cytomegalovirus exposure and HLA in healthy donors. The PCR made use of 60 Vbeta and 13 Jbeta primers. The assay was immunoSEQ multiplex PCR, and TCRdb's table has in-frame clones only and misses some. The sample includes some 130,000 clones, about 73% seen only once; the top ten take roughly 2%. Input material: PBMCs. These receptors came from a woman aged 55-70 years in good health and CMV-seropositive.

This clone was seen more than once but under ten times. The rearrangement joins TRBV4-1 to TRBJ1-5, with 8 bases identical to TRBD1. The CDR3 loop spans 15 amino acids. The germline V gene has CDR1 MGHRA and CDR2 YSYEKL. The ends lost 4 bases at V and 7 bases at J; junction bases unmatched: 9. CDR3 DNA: TGCGCCAGCAGCCGGGAGGCAGGGGGCGAACAGCCCCAGCATTTT. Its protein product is CASSREAGGEQPQHF.

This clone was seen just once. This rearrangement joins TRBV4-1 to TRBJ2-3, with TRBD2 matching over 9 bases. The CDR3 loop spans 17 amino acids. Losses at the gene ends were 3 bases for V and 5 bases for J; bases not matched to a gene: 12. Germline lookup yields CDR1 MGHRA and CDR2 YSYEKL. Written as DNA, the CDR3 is TGCGCCAGCAGCCACGCAGGCGGGAGGGCCCGGGGAGATACGCAGTATTTT. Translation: CASSHAGGRARGDTQYF.

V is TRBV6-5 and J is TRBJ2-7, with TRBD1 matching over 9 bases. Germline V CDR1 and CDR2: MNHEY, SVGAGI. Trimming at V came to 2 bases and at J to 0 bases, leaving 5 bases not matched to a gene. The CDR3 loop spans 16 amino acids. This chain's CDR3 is CASSYRGTGSSYEQYF. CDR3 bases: TGTGCCAGCAGTTACCGGGGGACAGGGAGCTCCTACGAGCAGTACTTC.

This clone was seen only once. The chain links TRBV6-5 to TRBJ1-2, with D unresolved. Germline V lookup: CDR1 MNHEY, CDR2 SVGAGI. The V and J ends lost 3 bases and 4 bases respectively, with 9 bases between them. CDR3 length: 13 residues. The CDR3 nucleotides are TGTGCCAGCAGTTATGCGGGGTTCTATGGCTACACCTTC. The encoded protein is CASSYAGFYGYTF.

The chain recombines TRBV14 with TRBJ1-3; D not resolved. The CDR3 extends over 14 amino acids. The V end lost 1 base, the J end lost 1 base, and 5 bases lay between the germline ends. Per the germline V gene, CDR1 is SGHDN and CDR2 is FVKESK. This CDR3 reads CASSQAGSGNTIYF. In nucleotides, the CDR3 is TGTGCCAGCAGCCAAGCGGGTTCTGGAAACACCATATATTTT.

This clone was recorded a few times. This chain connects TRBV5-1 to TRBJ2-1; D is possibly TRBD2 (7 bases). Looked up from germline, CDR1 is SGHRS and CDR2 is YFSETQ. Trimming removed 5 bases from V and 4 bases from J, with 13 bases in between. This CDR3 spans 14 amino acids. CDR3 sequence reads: CASSEGGEYNEQFF. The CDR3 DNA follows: TGCGCCAGCAGTGAAGGGGGGGAATACAATGAGCAGTTCTTC. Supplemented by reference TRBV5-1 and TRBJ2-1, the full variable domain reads KAGVTQTPRYLIKTRGQQVTLSCSPISGHRSVSWYQQTPGQGLQFLFEYFSETQRNKGNFPGRFSGRQFSNSRSEMNVSTLELGDSALYLCASSEGGEYNEQFFGPGTRLTVL.

The CDR3 reads CASRLYSNQPQHF. CDR3 nucleotides: TGTGCCAGCAGGCTATATAGCAATCAGCCCCAGCATTTT. J is TRBJ1-5 and V is TRBV6-5; no reliable D call. V was pared by 6 bases and J by 0 bases, with 6 bases between. Germline CDR1 MNHEY, CDR2 SVGAGI. The CDR3 consists of 13 residues.

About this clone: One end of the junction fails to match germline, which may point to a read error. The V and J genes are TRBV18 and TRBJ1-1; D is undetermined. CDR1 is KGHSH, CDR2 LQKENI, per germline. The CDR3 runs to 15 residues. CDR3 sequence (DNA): TGTGCCAGCTCCCCACAATCAGGCGCGGGAGATGAAGCTTTCTTT. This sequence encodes CASSPQSGAGDEAFF.

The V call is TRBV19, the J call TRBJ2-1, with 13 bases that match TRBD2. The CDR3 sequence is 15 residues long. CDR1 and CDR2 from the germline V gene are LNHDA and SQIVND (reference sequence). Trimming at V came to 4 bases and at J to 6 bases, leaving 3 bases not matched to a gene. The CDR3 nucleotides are TGTGCCAGTAGTAGAGGACTAGCGGGGGTCAATGAGCAGTTCTTC. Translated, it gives CASSRGLAGVNEQFF.

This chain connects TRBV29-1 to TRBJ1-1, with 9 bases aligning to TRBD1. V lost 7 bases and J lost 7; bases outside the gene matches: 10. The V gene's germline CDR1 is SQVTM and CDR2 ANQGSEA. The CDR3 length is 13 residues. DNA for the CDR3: TGCAGCGCAATGCTTGCGACAGGGGGTGAAGCTTTCTTT. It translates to CSAMLATGGEAFF.

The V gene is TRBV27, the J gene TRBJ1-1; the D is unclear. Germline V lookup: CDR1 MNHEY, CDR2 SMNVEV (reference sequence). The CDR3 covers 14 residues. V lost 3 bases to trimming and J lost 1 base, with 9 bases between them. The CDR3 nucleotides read TGTGCCAGCAGTTTGAGGCCGCCGAACACTGAAGCTTTCTTT. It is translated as CASSLRPPNTEAFF.

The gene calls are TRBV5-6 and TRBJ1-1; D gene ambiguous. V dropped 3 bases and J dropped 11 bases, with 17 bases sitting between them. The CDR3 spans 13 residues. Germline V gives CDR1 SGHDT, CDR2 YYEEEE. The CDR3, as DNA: TGTGCCAGCAGCTCAACCGGGGTCTCGAGCGCTTTCTTT. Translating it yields CASSSTGVSSAFF.

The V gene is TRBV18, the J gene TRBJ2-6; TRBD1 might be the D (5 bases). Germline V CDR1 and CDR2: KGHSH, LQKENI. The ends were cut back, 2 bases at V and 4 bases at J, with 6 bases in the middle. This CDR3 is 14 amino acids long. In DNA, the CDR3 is TGTGCCAGCTCACCAAAGGGGGGGGCCAACGTCCTGACTTTC. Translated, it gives CASSPKGGANVLTF.

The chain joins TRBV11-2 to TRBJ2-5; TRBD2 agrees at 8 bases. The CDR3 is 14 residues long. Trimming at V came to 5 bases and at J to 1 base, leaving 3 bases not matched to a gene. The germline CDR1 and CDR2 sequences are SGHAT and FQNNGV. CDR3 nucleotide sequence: TGTGCCAGCAGCCGGGGGGGATCCCAAGAGACCCAGTACTTC. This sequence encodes CASSRGGSQETQYF.

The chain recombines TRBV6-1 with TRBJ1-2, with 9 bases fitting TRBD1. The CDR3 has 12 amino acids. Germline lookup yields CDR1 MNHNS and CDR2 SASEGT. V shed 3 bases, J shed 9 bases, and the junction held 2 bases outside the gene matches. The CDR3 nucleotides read TGTGCCAGCAGTGAGACAGGGGGGAGCTACACCTTC. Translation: CASSETGGSYTF.

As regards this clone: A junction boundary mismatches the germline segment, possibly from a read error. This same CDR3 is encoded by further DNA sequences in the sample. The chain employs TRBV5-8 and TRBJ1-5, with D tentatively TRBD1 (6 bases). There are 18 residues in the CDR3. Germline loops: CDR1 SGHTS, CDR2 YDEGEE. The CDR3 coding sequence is TGTGCCAGCAGCTTAGGGACAACGAGCCCATATAGCAATCAGCCCCAGCACTTT. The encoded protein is CASSLGTTSPYSNQPQHF.

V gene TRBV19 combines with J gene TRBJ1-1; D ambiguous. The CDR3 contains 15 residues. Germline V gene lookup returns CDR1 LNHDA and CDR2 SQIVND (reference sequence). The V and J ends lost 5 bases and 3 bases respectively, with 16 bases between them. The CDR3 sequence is CASSGDGGLDTEAFF. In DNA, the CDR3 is TGTGCCAGTAGTGGAGACGGTGGGTTGGACACTGAAGCTTTCTTT.

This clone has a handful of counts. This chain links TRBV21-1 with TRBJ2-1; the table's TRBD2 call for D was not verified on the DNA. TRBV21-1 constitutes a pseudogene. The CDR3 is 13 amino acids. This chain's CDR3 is CASSPRLEIEQFF. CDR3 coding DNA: TGTGCCAGCAGCCCTCGACTAGAAATAGAGCAGTTCTTC.